The rows below give T cell receptor beta chains drawn from one sample of a study of blood T cell repertoires in COVID-19. Only in-frame clones appear in the TCRdb table, and some are missing; sequencing was by immunoSEQ multiplex PCR. Seen here are fewer than 150,000 clones, 88% observed once, and the top ten hold roughly a tenth. The sample consisted of peripheral blood. These receptors originate from a man aged 50-59 years with active or convalescent COVID-19. Both conserved end residues are part of each CDR3. Each record gives: D gene, clone size, V gene, J gene, CDR3 protein, CDR3 DNA. D genes are given only for firm matches. The listing skips clone size in some rows; elsewhere it reads once, few, many or a size class.

TRBD1	once	TRBV19	TRBJ1-1	CASTPDRPAGKDNTEAFF	TGTGCCAGTACCCCGGACAGGCCGGCCGGGAAGGATAACACTGAAGCTTTCTTT
.	few	TRBV11-2	TRBJ2-1	CASSSSDYEQFF	TGTGCCAGCAGCTCATCGGACTATGAGCAGTTCTTC
.	.	TRBV15	TRBJ1-5	CATSRALDNSNQPQHF	TGTGCCACCAGCAGAGCACTGGACAATAGCAATCAGCCCCAGCATTTT
TRBD2	.	TRBV3-1/TRBV3-2	TRBJ2-4	CASSSSTGGSKNIQYF	TGTGCCAGCAGCTCCTCGACGGGAGGGTCCAAAAACATTCAGTACTTC
.	few	TRBV27	TRBJ1-2	CASSLGAGNYGYTF	TGTGCCAGCAGTTTAGGTGCAGGGAACTATGGCTACACCTTC
TRBD1	.	TRBV7-2	TRBJ2-7	CASSFKTGFAYEQYF	TGTGCCAGCAGCTTCAAGACAGGGTTTGCCTACGAGCAGTACTTC
TRBD2	.	TRBV6-5	TRBJ2-7	CASSYGTSATVNEQYF	TGTGCCAGCAGTTATGGGACTAGCGCGACCGTAAACGAGCAGTACTTC
TRBD1	.	TRBV19	TRBJ1-4	CASSKDRGPSREKLFF	TGTGCCAGTAGCAAGGACAGGGGGCCATCTCGTGAAAAACTGTTTTTT
TRBD2	.	TRBV3-1/TRBV3-2	TRBJ2-2	CASSPHVTSGSLNTGELFF	TGTGCCAGCAGCCCCCATGTTACTAGCGGGAGTTTAAACACCGGGGAGCTGTTTTTT
.	.	TRBV28	TRBJ1-2	CASSFRGRDTGGYTF	TGTGCCAGCAGTTTTCGGGGCAGGGACACTGGGGGCTACACCTTC
.	.	TRBV4-1	TRBJ2-7	CASSQVDSYYEQYF	TGCGCCAGCAGCCAAGTGGACAGCTACTACGAGCAGTACTTC
TRBD1	.	TRBV28	TRBJ1-3	CASSPWDRGTGNTIYF	TGTGCCAGCAGTCCCTGGGACAGGGGAACTGGAAACACCATATATTTT
.	.	TRBV7-9	TRBJ1-1	CASSEPPRTEAFF	TGTGCCAGCAGCGAACCCCCGAGGACTGAAGCTTTCTTT